This TCR beta chain was observed in a study of T-cell reconstitution after alpha-beta-depleted transplantation in children. Study-level findings and limits: Reports say that about two months after transplant, the alpha-beta T cells came out of several hundred graft clones that had expanded. After one year, T-cell counts and TCRbeta diversity mostly came from new T cells. Certain patients had high TCRbeta diversity at day 60, and it came from recipient T cells and thymic progenitors that survived.

There are 18 residues in the CDR3. The trim removed 2 bases at V and 2 bases at J, leaving 9 bases unmatched. It was with unique molecular identifiers that the TCRbeta library was prepared. TCRdb processed the PCR reads anew with MiXCR; each CDR3 protein has one entry. The sample consists of 95,000 to 150,000 distinct CDR3 sequences, under 30% of them appearing once. This clonotype has a handful of counts. Its specificity is unknown. This specimen was PBMCs, mostly from graft donor cells, taken 180 days after TCRalphabeta/CD19-depleted stem cell transplant. The chain carries TRBV12-3 or TRBV12-4 and TRBJ2-1, with TRBD2 identical over 10 bases. The source of this sequence is a male patient aged 2-9 years who had a stem cell transplant for chronic granulomatous disease, so the T cells may come from the graft donor. CDR3 bases: TGTGCCAGCAGTTTACCCACACCAAGCGGGAGGGCCTACAATGAGCAGTTCTTC. Translating it yields CASSLPTPSGRAYNEQFF.